Given below is one T cell receptor (beta chain) in context. Its antigen is undetermined. The PCR made use of 60 Vbeta and 13 Jbeta primers. The assay was immunoSEQ multiplex PCR, and TCRdb's table has in-frame clones only and misses some. The sample has around 110,000 clones; 70% to 75% are singletons. Germline CDR1 is LGHNA and CDR2 is YSLEER. The junction had 6 bases not matched to a gene; V was cut back by 0 bases and J by 0 bases. This CDR3 has 17 residues. The record originates from a study of cytomegalovirus exposure and HLA in healthy donors. General observations from the study: Fewer N-insertions than the roughly 670-donor mean were reportedly shown by an Asian-associated ancestry cluster in a later analysis.

This clonotype was sampled from a female donor in good health and CMV-seronegative. J is TRBJ2-3 and V is TRBV4-3; 7 nucleotides match TRBD2. The sample consisted of PBMCs. The CDR3: CASSQDLPSGSTDTQYF. The CDR3 coding sequence is TGCGCCAGCAGCCAAGATCTGCCTAGCGGTAGCACAGATACGCAGTATTTT.